This TCR beta chain comes out of a study of cytomegalovirus exposure and HLA in healthy donors. On the study more broadly: Sequencing of about 179 million T cells in an earlier analysis found about 120 million unique TCR beta sequences. Regarding the study as a whole: A missense variant in DCLRE1C was later tied to TCR beta V- and J-gene trimming.

The PCR ran on 60 Vbeta and 13 Jbeta primers. Here immunoSEQ multiplex PCR was the method, and the copy in TCRdb shows in-frame clones only, minus some. The sample lists 150,000 to 170,000 clones; 80% were seen once. As for this clone: Its target is not known.

Sample: PBMCs. The TCR was taken from a woman aged 40 to 50 in good health and CMV-seropositive.

The CDR3 DNA follows: TGTGCCAGCAGCTTAGCAAAGGGGAACTATGGCTACACCTTC. Protein sequence: CASSLAKGNYGYTF. This chain joins TRBV7-9 and TRBJ1-2; tentative D call: TRBD1 (5 bases). The CDR3 spans 14 residues. Germline V CDR1 and CDR2: SEHNR, FQNEAQ (reference sequence). V was clipped by 0 bases and J by 2 bases, with 7 bases between them. The full variable domain, completed using reference TRBV7-9 and TRBJ1-2, is DTGVSQNPRHKITKRGQNVTFRCDPISEHNRLYWYRQTLGQGPEFLTYFQNEAQLEKSRLLSDRFSAERPKGSFSTLEIQRTEQGDSAMYLCASSLAKGNYGYTFGSGTRLTVV.